Following are 10 T cell receptor beta chains from one sample sequenced in a study of OX40 agonist ivuxolimab in advanced cancers. Sequencing used immunoSEQ multiplex PCR; TCRdb keeps in-frame clones, though not all of them. The profile covers some 85,000 clones, with 87% appearing a single time and 0.24% taken by the ten largest. This specimen consisted of CD4+ or CD8+ T cells sorted from blood, obtained in a trial of the OX40 agonist ivuxolimab. These receptors were obtained from an adult with an advanced solid tumor such as melanoma, head and neck, liver or kidney cancer.

The table lists this clone with a count of one. This chain connects TRBV5-1 to TRBJ1-1, with D possibly being TRBD1 (6 bases). V shed 0 bases and J shed 8 bases, with 14 bases lying between them. This CDR3 is built from 14 residues. From germline, CDR1 is SGHRS and CDR2 YFSETQ. CDR3 sequence reads: CASSLAVWDNEAFF. CDR3 bases: TGCGCCAGCAGCTTGGCGGTCTGGGACAACGAAGCTTTCTTT.

This chain connects TRBV6-1 to TRBJ1-5; D remains ambiguous. V gave up 0 bases and J gave up 6 bases, with 6 bases separating them. CDR1 and CDR2 from the germline V gene are MNHNS and SASEGT. The CDR3 consists of 13 residues. CDR3 protein: CASSEARGQPQHF. The CDR3 bases are TGTGCCAGCAGTGAAGCGCGGGGTCAGCCCCAGCATTTT.

This clone was found once. This chain connects TRBV29-1 to TRBJ1-2, with D uncertain. Germline V gene lookup returns CDR1 SQVTM and CDR2 ANQGSEA. The CDR3 is 13 amino acids. With 3 bases removed from V and 4 bases from J, the gap between germline ends came to 12 bases. This CDR3 reads CSVDIVRGYGYTF. As DNA, the CDR3 is TGCAGCGTTGATATAGTTCGGGGCTATGGCTACACCTTC.

The chain combines TRBV5-4 with TRBJ2-1; 9 positions match TRBD2. The V segment lost 8 bases and the J segment 0 bases; nucleotides outside the gene matches: 3. The CDR3 has 14 residues. The V gene's germline CDR1 is SGHNT and CDR2 YYREEE (reference sequence). The CDR3 DNA reads TGTGCCAGTGGTAGCGGGAGCTCCTACAATGAGCAGTTCTTC. Protein product: CASGSGSSYNEQFF.

The rearrangement links TRBV19 to TRBJ2-7, with D unclear. Trimming removed 5 bases at V and 0 bases at J, with 11 bases between. The CDR3 is 14 residues long. Germline CDR1 reads LNHDA; CDR2 reads SQIVND (reference sequence). The CDR3 sequence is CASSVTFSSYEQYF. CDR3 bases: TGTGCCAGTAGTGTTACCTTTAGCTCCTACGAGCAGTACTTC.

The chain employs TRBV19 and TRBJ1-2; 7 nucleotides align to TRBD1. The CDR3 has 18 amino acids. The ends lost 6 bases at V and 2 bases at J; junction bases unmatched: 18. The V gene's germline CDR1 is LNHDA and CDR2 SQIVND (reference sequence). In DNA, the CDR3 is TGTGCCAGTAGCCCCAACTCTAGACAGGGCTGGATCAACTATGGCTACACCTTC. Protein product: CASSPNSRQGWINYGYTF.

The chain uses TRBV28 and TRBJ2-7; TRBD1 matches at 7 bases. The CDR3 is 13 amino acids. Germline V gene sequence: CDR1 MDHEN, CDR2 SYDVKM. The ends lost 6 bases at V and 5 bases at J; junction bases unmatched: 7. The CDR3 loop is CASRMTGIHEQYF. CDR3 DNA sequence: TGTGCCAGCAGGATGACAGGGATCCACGAGCAGTACTTC.

The sample holds one count of this clone. This chain joins TRBV28 and TRBJ2-6; no definite D call. Germline V gives CDR1 MDHEN, CDR2 SYDVKM. This CDR3 contains 14 residues. CDR3 nucleotide sequence: TGTGCGGTTAGACCCAGATCTGGGGCCAACGTCCTGACTTTC. Translated: CAVRPRSGANVLTF.

This clone was counted between two and nine times. The chain combines TRBV2 with TRBJ1-1; possibly TRBD1 for D (6 bases). This CDR3 spans 12 amino acids. From germline, CDR1 is SNHLY and CDR2 FYNNEI. V lost 8 bases and J lost 0, with 7 bases in between. CDR3 protein: CASGGLNTEAFF. The CDR3 region has the DNA TGTGCCAGCGGGGGGCTGAACACTGAAGCTTTCTTT.

Written as DNA, the CDR3 is TGTGCCAGCAGCTTCCCAGGGGGTCCAAGCTCCTACGAGCAGTACTTC. As protein: CASSFPGGPSSYEQYF. V and J are TRBV7-9 and TRBJ2-7; 7 nucleotides line up with TRBD1. This CDR3 has 16 residues. The germline gives CDR1 SEHNR, CDR2 FQNEAQ (reference sequence). The trim removed 3 bases at V and 0 bases at J, leaving 8 bases unmatched. Full variable domain (remainder filled in from reference TRBV7-9 and TRBJ2-7): DTGVSQNPRHKITKRGQNVTFRCDPISEHNRLYWYRQTLGQGPEFLTYFQNEAQLEKSRLLSDRFSAERPKGSFSTLEIQRTEQGDSAMYLCASSFPGGPSSYEQYFGPGTRLTVT.